The 25 T cell receptor beta chains presented below share a single source sample, sequenced in a study of blood T cell repertoires in COVID-19. Profiled with immunoSEQ multiplex PCR; TCRdb holds only in-frame clones, not every one. The table lists roughly 230,000 clones, 70% to 90% of them singletons. The specimen sequenced was PBMCs or T cells enriched from blood (not recorded which). The origin of the receptors is a woman aged 45-59 years who had been exposed to COVID-19.

The V and J genes are TRBV5-1 and TRBJ2-2; D might be TRBD2 (5 bases). Germline V gene data show CDR1 as SGHRS and CDR2 as YFSETQ. Trimming removed 2 bases from V and 6 bases from J, with 8 bases in between. This CDR3 has 13 amino acids. CDR3: CASSFRTPGELFF. CDR3 sequence (DNA): TGCGCCAGCAGCTTCAGGACTCCCGGGGAGCTGTTTTTT.

This chain joins TRBV11-2 and TRBJ2-7, with D possibly being TRBD2 (5 bases). The CDR3 has 14 residues. The ends were cut back, 4 bases at V and 5 bases at J, with 15 bases in the middle. Germline V gene lookup returns CDR1 SGHAT and CDR2 FQNNGV. CDR3 in amino acids: CASSSGLEGHEQYF. The DNA for the CDR3 is TGTGCCAGCAGCTCGGGTCTCGAGGGTCACGAGCAGTACTTC.

V is TRBV27 and J is TRBJ1-1, with 7 positions matching TRBD1. Germline V gene lookup returns CDR1 MNHEY and CDR2 SMNVEV (reference sequence). The J segment lost 5 bases and the V segment lost 6 bases, leaving 12 bases of the junction unmatched. CDR3 length: 15 residues. CDR3 coding DNA: TGTGCCAGCAGGTTGACCCAGGGGGGTGGGACTGAAGCTTTCTTT. Its protein is CASRLTQGGGTEAFF.

On this clone itself: Distinct nucleotide sequences in the sample also encode this CDR3. This chain connects TRBV12-3 or TRBV12-4 to TRBJ2-1; D is uncertain. V lost 3 bases and J lost 7, with 4 bases in between. This CDR3 region has 11 residues. This chain's CDR3 is CASSLLNEQFF. For the CDR3, the DNA is TGTGCCAGCAGTTTGCTAAATGAGCAGTTCTTC.

This clone has at least ten counts. This chain links TRBV29-1 with TRBJ2-5; 8 bases align to TRBD2. Germline CDR1 is SQVTM and CDR2 is ANQGSEA. Trimming took 1 base from V and 5 from J; bases not matched to a gene: 9. The CDR3 has 15 residues. The CDR3 bases are TGCAGCGTTGAAGTTCACCGAAGACTAGCGGAGACCCAGTACTTC. It yields the protein CSVEVHRRLAETQYF.

This clone was seen a few times. V is TRBV5-1 and J is TRBJ2-2; D is unresolved. The germline CDR1 and CDR2 sequences are SGHRS and YFSETQ. This CDR3 spans 11 amino acids. The V and J ends lost 2 bases and 7 bases respectively, with 3 bases between them. The CDR3 reads CASSFGGELFF. In DNA form, the CDR3 reads TGCGCCAGCAGCTTCGGCGGGGAGCTGTTTTTT. Looking up the rest from reference TRBV5-1 and TRBJ2-2 gives the full variable domain: KAGVTQTPRYLIKTRGQQVTLSCSPISGHRSVSWYQQTPGQGLQFLFEYFSETQRNKGNFPGRFSGRQFSNSRSEMNVSTLELGDSALYLCASSFGGELFFGEGSRLTVL.

J is TRBJ1-3 and V is TRBV15; the match to TRBD1 covers 9 bases. Germline CDR1 is LNHNV and CDR2 is YYDKDF (reference sequence). The V and J ends lost 5 bases and 4 bases, in that order; junction bases with no gene match: 6. The CDR3 spans 15 residues. In nucleotides, the CDR3 is TGTGCCACCAGCTTACAGGGGGCGCAAGGAAACACCATATATTTT. This gives the protein CATSLQGAQGNTIYF.

V gene TRBV7-2 combines with J gene TRBJ2-2, with a weak D call TRBD2 (7 bases). Between the trimmed V and J ends, which lost 3 bases and 0 bases, there was a span of 14 bases. Germline V gene data show CDR1 as SGHTA and CDR2 as FQGNSA. This CDR3 region has 17 residues. As DNA, the CDR3 is TGTGCCAGCAGCTTGGGAGGGGGTCTAGCGAACACCGGGGAGCTGTTTTTT. Protein sequence: CASSLGGGLANTGELFF.

The V gene is TRBV14, the J gene TRBJ2-1, with D maybe TRBD1 (6 bases). This CDR3 spans 17 amino acids. Trimming removed 0 bases at V and 9 bases at J, with 21 bases between. Germline V lookup: CDR1 SGHDN, CDR2 FVKESK. CDR3 residues: CASSQERIFGGPPEQFF. In DNA, the CDR3 is TGTGCCAGCAGCCAAGAAAGAATCTTTGGGGGCCCGCCTGAGCAGTTCTTC.

The chain joins TRBV29-1 to TRBJ2-1; 9 nucleotides align to TRBD1. The CDR3 runs 15 residues. The J segment lost 3 bases and the V segment lost 5 bases, leaving 8 bases of the junction unmatched. Germline values: CDR1 SQVTM, CDR2 ANQGSEA. This CDR3 reads CSVHRQGGLYNEQFF. The CDR3 bases are TGCAGCGTTCATCGACAGGGGGGACTCTACAATGAGCAGTTCTTC.

The chain combines TRBV10-2 with TRBJ1-6; 8 bases agree with TRBD1. The CDR3 spans 15 residues. The germline V gene has CDR1 WSHSY and CDR2 SAAADI. Germline trimming cut 5 bases from V and 10 bases from J; bases unmatched to any gene: 10. CDR3 bases: TGCGCCAGCAGTACATCACAGGGGGAAGAATCACCCCTCCACTTT. As protein: CASSTSQGEESPLHF.

V usage is TRBV4-1 and J usage is TRBJ1-2; TRBD1 agrees at 7 bases. The CDR3 sequence is 14 residues long. V was clipped by 3 bases and J by 2 bases; unmatched bases: 3. Germline CDR1 MGHRA, CDR2 YSYEKL. The CDR3 region has the DNA TGCGCCAGCAGCCAGGAACAGGGGAACTATGGCTACACCTTC. It is translated as CASSQEQGNYGYTF.

The chain joins TRBV7-9 to TRBJ1-1, with 7 nucleotides matching TRBD1. Germline V gene data show CDR1 as SEHNR and CDR2 as FQNEAQ (reference sequence). The junction had 1 base not matched to a gene; V was cut back by 6 bases and J by 0 bases. CDR3 length equals 13 residues. For the CDR3, the DNA is TGTGCCAGCAGGGGACAGATGAACACTGAAGCTTTCTTT. It specifies CASRGQMNTEAFF.

The chain carries TRBV11-2 and TRBJ2-1, with TRBD1 matching over 10 bases. V trimming: 1 base; J trimming: 9 bases; junction bases outside the gene matches: 18. Looked up from germline, CDR1 is SGHAT and CDR2 is FQNNGV. The CDR3 covers 19 residues. CDR3 amino acids: CASSLVASTGTGVASEQFF. The CDR3 DNA sequence: TGTGCCAGCAGCTTAGTCGCCTCTACCGGGACAGGGGTGGCGAGTGAGCAGTTCTTC.

The J gene is TRBJ2-7, the V gene TRBV23-1, with D uncertain. TRBV23-1 is sorted into the ORF group, with uncertain function. Trimming removed 4 bases at V and 4 bases at J, with 11 bases between. CDR3 length: 13 amino acids. CDR3 loop: CASSLRRIYEQYF. The CDR3 coding sequence is TGCGCCAGCAGTCTAAGGCGGATATACGAGCAGTACTTC.

This rearrangement joins TRBV7-6 to TRBJ1-6; the D is unclear. Trimming removed 8 bases from V and 0 bases from J, with 8 bases in between. The CDR3 consists of 14 residues. Germline V gives CDR1 SGHVS, CDR2 FNYEAQ. CDR3 coding DNA: TGTGCCAGCGGAGCCAGCTCCTATAATTCACCCCTCCACTTT. Its translation is CASGASSYNSPLHF.

The V and J genes are TRBV7-8 and TRBJ1-1, with TRBD1 as a possible D gene (5 bases). CDR1 SGHVS and CDR2 FQNEAQ come from the germline V gene. V dropped 2 bases and J dropped 0 bases, with 16 bases sitting between them. This CDR3 contains 17 residues. In DNA form, the CDR3 reads TGTGCCAGCAGCTTAATGGCGGCGGGACTCATGAACACTGAAGCTTTCTTT. Residues: CASSLMAAGLMNTEAFF. Looking up the rest from reference TRBV7-8 and TRBJ1-1 gives the full variable domain: GAGVSQSPRYKVAKRGQDVALRCDPISGHVSLFWYQQALGQGPEFLTYFQNEAQLDKSGLPSDRFFAERPEGSVSTLKIQRTQQEDSAVYLCASSLMAAGLMNTEAFFGQGTRLTVV.

The chain combines TRBV10-2 with TRBJ2-1, with 8 bases fitting TRBD1. CDR1 and CDR2 from the germline V gene are WSHSY and SAAADI. The CDR3 is 15 amino acids. The V segment lost 2 bases and the J segment 8 bases; nucleotides outside the gene matches: 8. The CDR3 bases are TGCGCCAGCAGTGAGCCCAGACAGGGGCGGTATGAGCAGTTCTTC. This encodes CASSEPRQGRYEQFF.

CDR3 sequence reads: CASSEIRDNQPQHF. The CDR3 DNA reads TGTGCCAGCAGTGAAATCAGGGATAATCAGCCCCAGCATTTT. The J gene is TRBJ1-5, the V gene TRBV6-1, with D possibly being TRBD1 (5 bases). The germline gives CDR1 MNHNS, CDR2 SASEGT. The CDR3 consists of 14 residues. The V gene lost 2 bases and the J gene lost 4 bases, with 9 bases spanning the gap.

The chain is built from TRBV7-2 and TRBJ1-2; D is perhaps TRBD1 (6 bases). Germline V gives CDR1 SGHTA, CDR2 FQGNSA. The CDR3 consists of 15 residues. The V and J ends lost 1 base and 6 bases respectively, with 15 bases between them. Written as DNA, the CDR3 is TGTGCCAGCAGCTTAGAAGTTTATTCAGGGGATGGCTACACCTTC. Translating it yields CASSLEVYSGDGYTF.

The V gene is TRBV5-4, the J gene TRBJ1-4; 9 bases map to TRBD1. Looked up from germline, CDR1 is SGHNT and CDR2 is YYREEE (reference sequence). V was pared by 4 bases and J by 3 bases, with 4 bases of the junction left unmatched. This CDR3 has 15 amino acids. The CDR3 sequence: CASSLGQGANEKLFF. CDR3 nucleotide sequence: TGTGCCAGCAGCCTGGGACAGGGAGCTAATGAAAAACTGTTTTTT.

Comments on this clone: Other DNA sequences from this sample encode an identical CDR3 as well. The chain carries TRBV6-5 and TRBJ1-1, with a weak D call TRBD1 (5 bases). CDR3 length: 13 residues. The V gene lost 4 bases and the J gene lost 1 base, with 7 bases spanning the gap. The germline V gene has CDR1 MNHEY and CDR2 SVGAGI. The CDR3 reads CASSSTANTEAFF. CDR3 in DNA: TGTGCCAGCAGTTCGACAGCGAACACTGAAGCTTTCTTT.

This clone appeared once. This sequence joins TRBV25-1 and TRBJ1-6; D gene unclear. V lost 6 bases and J 7 bases, leaving 13 bases between the germline ends. Germline CDR1 and CDR2: MGHDK and SYGVNS. The CDR3 extends over 14 amino acids. The CDR3 coding sequence is TGTGCCAGCAGCGTTAGACTGCAAAATTCACCCCTCCACTTT. As protein: CASSVRLQNSPLHF.

The chain links TRBV27 to TRBJ2-7, with a tentative D call TRBD1 (6 bases). The CDR3 runs 14 residues. Per the germline V gene, CDR1 is MNHEY and CDR2 is SMNVEV (reference sequence). Trimming removed 8 bases from V and 4 bases from J, with 18 bases in between. The chain's CDR3 is CASGRRQDVYEQYF. The CDR3 DNA is TGTGCCAGCGGGCGAAGACAGGACGTATACGAGCAGTACTTC.

A few counts support this clone. The genes are TRBV10-2 and TRBJ2-4; 10 bases align to TRBD2. This CDR3 spans 18 amino acids. V gave up 5 bases and J gave up 3 bases; unmatched junction bases: 13. Germline CDR1 is WSHSY and CDR2 is SAAADI. The CDR3 region is CASSPSGGRGIGKNIQYF. The CDR3 DNA is TGCGCCAGCAGTCCTAGCGGGGGAAGAGGTATTGGCAAAAACATTCAGTACTTC.